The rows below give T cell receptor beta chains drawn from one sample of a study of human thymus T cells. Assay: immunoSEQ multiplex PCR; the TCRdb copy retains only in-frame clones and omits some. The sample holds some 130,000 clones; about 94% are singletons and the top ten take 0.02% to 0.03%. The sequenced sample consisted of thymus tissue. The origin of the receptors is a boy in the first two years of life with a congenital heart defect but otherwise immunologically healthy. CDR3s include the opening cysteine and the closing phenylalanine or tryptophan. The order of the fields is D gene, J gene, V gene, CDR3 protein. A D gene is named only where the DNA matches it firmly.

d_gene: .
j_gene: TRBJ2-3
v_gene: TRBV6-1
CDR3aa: CASSFPGGSGDTQYF

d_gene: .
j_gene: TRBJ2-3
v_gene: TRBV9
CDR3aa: CASSVGVGTDTQYF

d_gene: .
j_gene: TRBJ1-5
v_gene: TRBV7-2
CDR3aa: CASSLPGGQPQHF

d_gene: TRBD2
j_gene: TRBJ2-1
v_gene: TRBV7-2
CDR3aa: CASSSPGLAGLYNEQFF

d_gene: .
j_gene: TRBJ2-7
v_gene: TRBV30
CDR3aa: CAWSVDGGSYEQYF

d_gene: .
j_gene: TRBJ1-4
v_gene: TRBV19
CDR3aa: CASSGERTAWEEKLFF

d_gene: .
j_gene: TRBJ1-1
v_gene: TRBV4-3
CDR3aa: CASSQEEGGTEAFF

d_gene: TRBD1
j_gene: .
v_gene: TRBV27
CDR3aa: CASSHQTAQGAPYEQYF

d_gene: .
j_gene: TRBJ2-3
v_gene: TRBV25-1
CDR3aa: CASSEVTGKTGTDTQYF

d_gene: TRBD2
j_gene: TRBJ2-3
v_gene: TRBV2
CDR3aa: CASSEALLADLTDTQYF

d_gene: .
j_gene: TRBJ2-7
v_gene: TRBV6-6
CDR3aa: CASSPLSEQYF

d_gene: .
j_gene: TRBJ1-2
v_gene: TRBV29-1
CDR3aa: CSVEGTSYGYTF

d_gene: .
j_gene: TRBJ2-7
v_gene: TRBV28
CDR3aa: CASTLRGPKNSYEQYF

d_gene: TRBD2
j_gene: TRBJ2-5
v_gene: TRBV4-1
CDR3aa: CASSQEISGGARETQYF

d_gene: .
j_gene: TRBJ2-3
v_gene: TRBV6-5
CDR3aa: CASSYEGNPDTQYF

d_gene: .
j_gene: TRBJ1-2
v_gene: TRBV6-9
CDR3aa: CASSNYRPYGKTYGF

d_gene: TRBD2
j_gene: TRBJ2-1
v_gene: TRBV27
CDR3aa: CASSRGGGSYNEQFF

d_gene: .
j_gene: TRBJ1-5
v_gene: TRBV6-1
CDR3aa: CASSEGDLLPYSNQPQHF

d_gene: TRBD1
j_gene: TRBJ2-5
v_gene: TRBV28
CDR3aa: CASSVDRGQETQYF

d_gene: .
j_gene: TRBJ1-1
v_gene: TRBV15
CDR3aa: CATSRGRSVEAFF

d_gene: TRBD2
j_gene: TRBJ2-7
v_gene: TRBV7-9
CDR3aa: CASSPDREAGTSAYEQYF

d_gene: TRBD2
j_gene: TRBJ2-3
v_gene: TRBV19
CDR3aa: CASRDERGGPDTQYF

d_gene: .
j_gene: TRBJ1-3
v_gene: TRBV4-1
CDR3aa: CASSQKEARGDSGNTIYF

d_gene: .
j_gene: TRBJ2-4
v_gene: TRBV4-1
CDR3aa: CASSQDNFRGPKNIQYF